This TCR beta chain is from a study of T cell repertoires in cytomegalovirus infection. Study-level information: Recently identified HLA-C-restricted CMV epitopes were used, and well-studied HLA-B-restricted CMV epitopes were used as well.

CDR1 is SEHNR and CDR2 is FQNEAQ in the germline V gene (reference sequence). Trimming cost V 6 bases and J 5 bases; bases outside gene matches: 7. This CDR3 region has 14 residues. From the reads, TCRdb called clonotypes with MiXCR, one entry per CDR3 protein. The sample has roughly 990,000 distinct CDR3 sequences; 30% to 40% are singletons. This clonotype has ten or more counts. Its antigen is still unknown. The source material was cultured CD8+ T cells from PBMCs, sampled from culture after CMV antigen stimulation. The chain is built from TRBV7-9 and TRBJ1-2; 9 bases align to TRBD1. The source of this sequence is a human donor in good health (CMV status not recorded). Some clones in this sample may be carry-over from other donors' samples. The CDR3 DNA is TGTGCCAGCAGTATGGGGGACAGGGAGTATGGCTACACCTTC. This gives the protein CASSMGDREYGYTF.